The T cell receptor (beta chain) described here comes from a study of blood T cell repertoires in COVID-19. Per the original methods: Estimation of nucleated cell counts was performed using reference gene primer amplification. Produced via immunoSEQ multiplex PCR; TCRdb's table is partial and in-frame only. V and J calls plus clone size are reproduced from that table; the DNA served to infer D and trimming. The table lists about 33,000 clones, 75% to 90% of them singletons. The germline gives CDR1 SQVTM, CDR2 ANQGSEA. This CDR3 is built from 13 residues. V gave up 4 bases and J gave up 1 base; unmatched junction bases: 0.

The chain links TRBV29-1 to TRBJ2-2; TRBD1 matches 7 bases. Sample: peripheral blood. This receptor was obtained from a human donor in a cohort sampled during active COVID-19. CDR3 nucleotides: TGCAGCGTTGGGACAGGGAACACCGGGGAGCTGTTTTTT. Translating it yields CSVGTGNTGELFF.